The 5 T cell receptor beta chains below come from one sample, sequenced in a study of somatic mutations in cytotoxic T cells in rheumatoid arthritis. Profiling relied on immunoSEQ multiplex PCR, and the TCRdb table lists in-frame clones only, not all of them. This table has 15,000 or so clones, approximately 75% appearing once. The sequencing input was CD8+ T cells sorted from blood. The receptors shown here come from an adult with rheumatoid arthritis.

The rearrangement links TRBV5-5 to TRBJ1-2; D call uncertain. The CDR3 extends over 13 amino acids. In germline, CDR1 is SGHKS, CDR2 YYEKEE (reference sequence). V lost 1 base, J lost 4 bases, and 8 bases lay in between. As DNA, the CDR3 is TGTGCCAGCAGCTTGACGCAGACCTATGGCTACACCTTC. It specifies CASSLTQTYGYTF.

This chain joins TRBV6-4 and TRBJ1-2; 7 nucleotides match TRBD1. Looked up from germline, CDR1 is MRHNA and CDR2 is SNTAGT. V shed 6 bases, J shed 5 bases, and the junction held 15 bases outside the gene matches. CDR3 length: 16 amino acids. Here the CDR3 reads CASSQTSGQKTYGYTF. In nucleotides, the CDR3 is TGTGCCAGCAGCCAGACTTCGGGACAGAAGACTTATGGCTACACCTTC.

This chain connects TRBV6-1 to TRBJ2-7; no firm D call. The CDR3 length is 14 residues. V gave up 0 bases and J gave up 0 bases, with 6 bases separating them. Germline loops: CDR1 MNHNS, CDR2 SASEGT. The CDR3 DNA reads TGTGCCAGCAGTGAAGCAGGCGACTCCTACGAGCAGTACTTC. Its translation is CASSEAGDSYEQYF.

This clone was recorded a few times. The genes are TRBV29-1 and TRBJ2-7; tentative D call: TRBD1 (6 bases). The CDR3 consists of 13 residues. Germline assignment: CDR1 SQVTM and CDR2 ANQGSEA. V was cut by 7 bases and J by 5 bases, with 18 bases left in between. CDR3 DNA sequence: TGCAGCGCCGACGCCGCTGGGGGCAACGAGCAGTACTTC. The encoded protein is CSADAAGGNEQYF.

Only one count was recorded for this clone. V and J are TRBV5-4 and TRBJ2-5; D perhaps matches TRBD2 (6 bases). Germline loops: CDR1 SGHNT, CDR2 YYREEE (reference sequence). The CDR3 runs to 15 residues. Trimming shortened V by 0 bases and J by 7 bases, and 16 bases separated the two germline ends. The CDR3 spells CASSLVRERFVTQYF. The DNA of the CDR3 is TGTGCCAGCAGCTTGGTACGGGAGCGATTTGTGACCCAGTACTTC.